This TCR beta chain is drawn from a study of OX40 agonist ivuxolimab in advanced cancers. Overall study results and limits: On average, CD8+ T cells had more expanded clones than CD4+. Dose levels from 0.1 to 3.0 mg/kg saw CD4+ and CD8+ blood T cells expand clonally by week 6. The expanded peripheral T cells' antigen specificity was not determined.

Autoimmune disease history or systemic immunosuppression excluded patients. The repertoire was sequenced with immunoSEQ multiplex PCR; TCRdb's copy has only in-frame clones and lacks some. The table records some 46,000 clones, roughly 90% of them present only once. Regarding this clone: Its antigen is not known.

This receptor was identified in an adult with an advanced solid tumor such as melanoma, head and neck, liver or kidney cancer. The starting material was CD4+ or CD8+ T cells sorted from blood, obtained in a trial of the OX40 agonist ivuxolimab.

The CDR3 is CSARTSGNEQFF. The CDR3 nucleotides read TGCAGCGCCCGGACTAGCGGTAATGAGCAGTTCTTC. This chain connects TRBV29-1 to TRBJ2-1; TRBD2 agrees at 10 bases. Germline trimming cut 7 bases from V and 7 bases from J; bases unmatched to any gene: 4. The CDR3 has 12 residues. Per the germline V gene, CDR1 is SQVTM and CDR2 is ANQGSEA.